This passage covers 6 T cell receptor beta chains from one sample sequenced in a study of T cells in Graves' hyperthyroidism and ophthalmopathy. The CDR3 regions of TCR beta were amplified from RNA transcripts. First-round RT-PCR with HTBI primers amplified the TCR CDR3 region. TCRdb re-analysed the multiplex PCR reads in MiXCR, keeping a single row per CDR3 protein. The repertoire includes hundreds of thousands of distinct CDR3 sequences, 40% to 55% of them detected once, and about 8.2% sits in the top ten. Sequencing was done on a sample of peripheral blood or thyroid tissue (not recorded which). These receptor sequences come from a woman younger than 35 with Graves' hyperthyroidism.

The chain carries TRBV2 and TRBJ2-5, with 9 bases aligning to TRBD1. Germline CDR1 SNHLY, CDR2 FYNNEI. CDR3 size: 17 residues. V gave up 5 bases and J gave up 6 bases; unmatched junction bases: 16. The CDR3 region is CASSSLLPGQGMKTQYF. CDR3 in DNA: TGTGCCAGCAGTTCCCTTCTACCGGGACAGGGAATGAAGACCCAGTACTTC. The whole variable domain, remainder taken from reference TRBV2 and TRBJ2-5, is EPEVTQTPSHQVTQMGQEVILRCVPISNHLYFYWYRQILGQKVEFLVSFYNNEISEKSEIFDDQFSVERPDGSNFTLKIRSTKLEDSAMYFCASSSLLPGQGMKTQYFGPGTRLLVL.

This clonotype came up a few times. This rearrangement joins TRBV12-3 or TRBV12-4 to TRBJ1-4, with 9 bases fitting TRBD1. The CDR3 length is 14 residues. V shed 5 bases and J 12 bases; nucleotides not matched to a gene: 10. CDR3 protein: CASSRGTGKTELFF. CDR3 coding DNA: TGTGCCAGCAGTCGGGGGACAGGGAAGACGGAACTGTTTTTT.

This chain joins TRBV5-1 and TRBJ1-1; possible D gene TRBD1, 6 bases. The CDR3 spans 11 residues. Between the trimmed V and J ends, which lost 2 bases and 10 bases, there was a span of 9 bases. Germline loops: CDR1 SGHRS, CDR2 YFSETQ. This chain's CDR3 is CASSFGGTAFF. In DNA, the CDR3 is TGCGCCAGCAGCTTTGGGGGCACAGCTTTCTTT.

This clonotype appeared many times. The chain has TRBV24-1 and TRBJ2-2; possibly TRBD2 for D (6 bases). Germline loops: CDR1 KGHDR, CDR2 SFDVKD. Trimming took 3 bases from V and 7 from J, leaving 14 bases between them. The CDR3 runs to 15 residues. CDR3 bases: TGTGCCACCAGTGATCCCGGGACTCGTCTCGGGGAGCTGTTTTTT. Amino acid sequence: CATSDPGTRLGELFF.

The chain combines TRBV6-1 with TRBJ1-4; maybe TRBD1 (6 bases). The CDR3 totals 14 residues. V was cut by 5 bases and J by 5 bases, with 12 bases left in between. CDR1 and CDR2 from the germline V gene are MNHNS and SASEGT. The DNA for the CDR3 is TGTGCCAGCAGTCACGGACAGAAAAATGAAAAACTGTTTTTT. Protein: CASSHGQKNEKLFF.

The V and J genes are TRBV19 and TRBJ2-7; the D gene is possibly TRBD1 (6 bases). This CDR3 region has 17 residues. Germline V gene data show CDR1 as LNHDA and CDR2 as SQIVND (reference sequence). With 3 bases removed from V and 1 base from J, the gap between germline ends came to 19 bases. The CDR3: CASSMRGPNDRSYEQYF. CDR3 DNA: TGTGCCAGTAGTATGAGGGGACCAAATGACAGGTCCTACGAGCAGTACTTC.